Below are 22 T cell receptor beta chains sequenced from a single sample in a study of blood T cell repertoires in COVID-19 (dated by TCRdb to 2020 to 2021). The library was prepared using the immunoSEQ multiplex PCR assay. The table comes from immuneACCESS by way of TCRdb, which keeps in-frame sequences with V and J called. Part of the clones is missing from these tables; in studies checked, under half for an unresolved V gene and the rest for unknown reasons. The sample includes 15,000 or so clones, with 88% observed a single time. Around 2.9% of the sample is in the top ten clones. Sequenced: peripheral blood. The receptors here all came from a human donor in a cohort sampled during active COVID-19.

CDR3 DNA sequence: TGCGCCAGCAGCCAAGATTCGAGGGTTCCCAACTATGGCTACACCTTC. Its protein is CASSQDSRVPNYGYTF. The chain has TRBV4-3 and TRBJ1-2; D is ambiguous. V lost 0 bases and J lost 2, with 13 bases in between. CDR1 LGHNA and CDR2 YSLEER come from the germline V gene. The CDR3 length is 16 residues.

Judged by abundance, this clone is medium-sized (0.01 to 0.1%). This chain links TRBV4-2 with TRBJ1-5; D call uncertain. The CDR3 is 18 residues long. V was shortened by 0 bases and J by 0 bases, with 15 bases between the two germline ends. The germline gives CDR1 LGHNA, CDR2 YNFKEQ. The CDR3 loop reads CASSQDRNRHYSNQPQHF. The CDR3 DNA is TGTGCCAGCAGCCAAGATCGGAACAGACATTATAGCAATCAGCCCCAGCATTTT.

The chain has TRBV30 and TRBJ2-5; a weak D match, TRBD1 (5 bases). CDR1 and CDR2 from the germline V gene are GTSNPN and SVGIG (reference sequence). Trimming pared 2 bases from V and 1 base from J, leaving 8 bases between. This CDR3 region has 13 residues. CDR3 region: CAWSPGSQETQYF. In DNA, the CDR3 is TGTGCCTGGAGTCCAGGGTCCCAAGAGACCCAGTACTTC.

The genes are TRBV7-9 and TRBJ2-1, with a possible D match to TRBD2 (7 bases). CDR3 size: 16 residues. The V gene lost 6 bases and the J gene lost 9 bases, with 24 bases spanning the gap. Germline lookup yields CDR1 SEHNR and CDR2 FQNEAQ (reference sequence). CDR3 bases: TGTGCCAGCAGTCAATTAGGGGGGGTCCCAGTTTCTGAGCAGTTCTTC. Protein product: CASSQLGGVPVSEQFF.

Here the CDR3 reads CASSLKQDTEAFF. CDR3 sequence (DNA): TGCGCCAGCAGCTTGAAACAGGACACTGAAGCTTTCTTT. The rearrangement links TRBV5-1 to TRBJ1-1; D is possibly TRBD1 (5 bases). The CDR3 consists of 13 residues. Germline CDR1 reads SGHRS; CDR2 reads YFSETQ. The V gene lost 1 base and the J gene lost 3 bases, with 7 bases spanning the gap.

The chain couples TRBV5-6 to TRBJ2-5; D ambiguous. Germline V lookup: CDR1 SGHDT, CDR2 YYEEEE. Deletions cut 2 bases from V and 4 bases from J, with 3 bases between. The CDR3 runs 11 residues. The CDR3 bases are TGTGCCAGCAGCTTTAGAGAGACCCAGTACTTC. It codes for CASSFRETQYF.

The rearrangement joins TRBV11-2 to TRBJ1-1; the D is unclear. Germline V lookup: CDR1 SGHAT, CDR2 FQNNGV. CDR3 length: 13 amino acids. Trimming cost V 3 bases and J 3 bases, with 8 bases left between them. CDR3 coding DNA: TGTGCCAGCAGCTTTCAAAGAGACACTGAAGCTTTCTTT. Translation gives CASSFQRDTEAFF.

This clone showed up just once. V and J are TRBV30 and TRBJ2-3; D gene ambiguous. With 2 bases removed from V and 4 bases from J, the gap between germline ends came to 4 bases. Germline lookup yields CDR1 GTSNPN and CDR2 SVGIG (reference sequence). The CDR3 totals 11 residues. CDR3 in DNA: TGTGCCTGGAGTCATGCAGATACGCAGTATTTT. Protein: CAWSHADTQYF.

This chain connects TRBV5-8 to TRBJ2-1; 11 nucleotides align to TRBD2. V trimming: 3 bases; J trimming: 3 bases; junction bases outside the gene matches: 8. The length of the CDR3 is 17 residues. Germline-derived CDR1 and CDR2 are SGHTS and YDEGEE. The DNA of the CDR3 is TGTGCCAGCAGCTCCCCGGGACTAGCGGTACTCTACAATGAGCAGTTCTTC. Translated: CASSSPGLAVLYNEQFF. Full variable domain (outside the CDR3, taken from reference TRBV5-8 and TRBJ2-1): EAGVTQSPTHLIKTRGQQATLRCSPISGHTSVYWYQQALGLGLQFLLWYDEGEERNRGNFPPRFSGRQFPNYSSELNVNALELEDSALYLCASSSPGLAVLYNEQFFGPGTRLTVL.

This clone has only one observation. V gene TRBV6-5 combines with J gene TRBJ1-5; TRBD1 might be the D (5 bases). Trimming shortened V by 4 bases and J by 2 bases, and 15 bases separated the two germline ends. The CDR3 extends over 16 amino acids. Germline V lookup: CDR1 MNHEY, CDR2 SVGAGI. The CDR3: CASSSTRASGNQPQHF. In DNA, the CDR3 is TGTGCCAGCAGTTCAACCAGGGCCTCGGGCAATCAGCCCCAGCATTTT.

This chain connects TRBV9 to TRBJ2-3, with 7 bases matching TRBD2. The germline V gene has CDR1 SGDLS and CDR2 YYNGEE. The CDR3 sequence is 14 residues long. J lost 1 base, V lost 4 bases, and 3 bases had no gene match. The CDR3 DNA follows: TGTGCCAGCAGCCCCCGGGGGGGCACAGATACGCAGTATTTT. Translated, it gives CASSPRGGTDTQYF.

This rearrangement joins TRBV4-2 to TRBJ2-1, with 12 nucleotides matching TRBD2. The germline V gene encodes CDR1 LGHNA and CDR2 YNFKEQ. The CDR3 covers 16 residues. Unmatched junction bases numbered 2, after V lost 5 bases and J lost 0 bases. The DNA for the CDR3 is TGTGCCAGCAGCAAGACTAGCGGGAGCTCCTACAATGAGCAGTTCTTC. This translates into CASSKTSGSSYNEQFF.

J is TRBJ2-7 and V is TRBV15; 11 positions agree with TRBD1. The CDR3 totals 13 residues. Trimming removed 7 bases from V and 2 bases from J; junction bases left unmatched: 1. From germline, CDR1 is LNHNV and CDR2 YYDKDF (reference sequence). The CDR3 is CATTDRGPYEQYF. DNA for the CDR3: TGTGCCACCACGGACAGGGGGCCCTACGAGCAGTACTTC.

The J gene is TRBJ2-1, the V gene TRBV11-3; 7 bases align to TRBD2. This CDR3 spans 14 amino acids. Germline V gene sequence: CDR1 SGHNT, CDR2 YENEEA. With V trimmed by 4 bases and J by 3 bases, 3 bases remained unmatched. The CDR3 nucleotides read TGTGCCAGCAGCTGGGCTAGCGGCTACAATGAGCAGTTCTTC. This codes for CASSWASGYNEQFF.

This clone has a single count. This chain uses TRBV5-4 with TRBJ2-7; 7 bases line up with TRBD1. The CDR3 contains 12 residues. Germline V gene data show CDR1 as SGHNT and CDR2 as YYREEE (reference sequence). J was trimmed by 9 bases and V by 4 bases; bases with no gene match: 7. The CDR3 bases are TGTGCCAGCAGCCAGGCGACAGGGAGGCAGTACTTC. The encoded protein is CASSQATGRQYF. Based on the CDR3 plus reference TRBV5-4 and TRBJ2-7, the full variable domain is ETGVTQSPTHLIKTRGQQVTLRCSSQSGHNTVSWYQQALGQGPQFIFQYYREEENGRGNFPPRFSGLQFPNYSSELNVNALELDDSALYLCASSQATGRQYFGPGTRLTVT.

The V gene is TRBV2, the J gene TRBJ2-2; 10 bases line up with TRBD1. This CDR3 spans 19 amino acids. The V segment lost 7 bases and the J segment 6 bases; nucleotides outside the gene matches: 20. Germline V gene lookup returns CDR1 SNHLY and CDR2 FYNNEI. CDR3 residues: CASTSGTGATTFAAGELFF. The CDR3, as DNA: TGTGCCAGCACCTCCGGGACAGGGGCGACCACCTTTGCGGCCGGGGAGCTGTTTTTT. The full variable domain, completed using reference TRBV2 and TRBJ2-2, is EPEVTQTPSHQVTQMGQEVILRCVPISNHLYFYWYRQILGQKVEFLVSFYNNEISEKSEIFDDQFSVERPDGSNFTLKIRSTKLEDSAMYFCASTSGTGATTFAAGELFFGEGSRLTVL.

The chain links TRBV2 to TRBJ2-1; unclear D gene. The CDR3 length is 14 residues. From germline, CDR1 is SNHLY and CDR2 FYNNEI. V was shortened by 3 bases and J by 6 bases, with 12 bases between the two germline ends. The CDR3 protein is CASSDTSRGNEQFF. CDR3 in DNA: TGTGCCAGCAGTGATACTTCCCGCGGCAATGAGCAGTTCTTC.

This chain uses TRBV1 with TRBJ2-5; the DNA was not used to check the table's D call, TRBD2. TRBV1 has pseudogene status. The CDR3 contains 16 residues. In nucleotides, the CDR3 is TGCACCAGCAGCCAAGTGGTTACCCGGAGGGGTCGGACCCAGTACTTC. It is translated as CTSSQVVTRRGRTQYF.

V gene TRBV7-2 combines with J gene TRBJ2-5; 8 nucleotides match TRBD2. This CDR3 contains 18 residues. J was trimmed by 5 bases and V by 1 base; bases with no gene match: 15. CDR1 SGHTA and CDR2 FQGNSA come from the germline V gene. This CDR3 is CASSLVPASGYLRETQYF. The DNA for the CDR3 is TGTGCCAGCAGCTTAGTGCCGGCTAGCGGGTATCTTCGGGAGACCCAGTACTTC.

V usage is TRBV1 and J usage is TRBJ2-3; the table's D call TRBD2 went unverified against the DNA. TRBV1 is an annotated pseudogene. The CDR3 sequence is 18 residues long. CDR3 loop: CTSSQLTGTSVFDDTQYF. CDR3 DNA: TGCACCAGCAGCCAACTAACCGGGACTAGCGTTTTTGATGATACGCAGTATTTT.

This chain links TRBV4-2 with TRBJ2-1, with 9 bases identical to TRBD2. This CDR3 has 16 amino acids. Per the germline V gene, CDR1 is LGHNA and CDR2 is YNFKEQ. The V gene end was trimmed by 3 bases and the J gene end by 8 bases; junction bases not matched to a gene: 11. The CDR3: CASSHLPSGESHEQFF. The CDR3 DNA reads TGTGCCAGCAGCCACCTGCCTAGCGGGGAATCCCATGAGCAGTTCTTC.

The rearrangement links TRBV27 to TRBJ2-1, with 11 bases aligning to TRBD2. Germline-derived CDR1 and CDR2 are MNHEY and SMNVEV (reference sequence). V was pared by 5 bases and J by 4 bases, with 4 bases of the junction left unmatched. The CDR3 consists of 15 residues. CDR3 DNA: TGTGCCAGCAGTCTCACTAGCGGGGGATACAATGAGCAGTTCTTC. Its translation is CASSLTSGGYNEQFF.